This T cell receptor beta chain originates from a study of technical replicates of blood from a handful of donors. The CDR3 extends over 13 amino acids. Trimming cost V 2 bases and J 2 bases, with 6 bases left between them. CDR1 and CDR2 from the germline V gene are MNHEY and SVGAGI. With respect to this clone: Other DNA sequences within the sample encode an identical CDR3.

This table comes from immunoSEQ multiplex PCR, and its TCRdb copy is limited to in-frame clones, with some not included. The sample includes about 83,000 clones, 92% seen only once; the top ten take around 0.27%. The sequencing sample was made of T cells isolated from PBMCs. The TCR originated in a human donor in good health. This rearrangement joins TRBV6-5 to TRBJ1-1; no firm D call. CDR3 coding DNA: TGTGCCAGCAGTTACGCAGTAAACACTGAAGCTTTCTTT. Residues: CASSYAVNTEAFF.